One sample yielded the 25 T cell receptor beta chains listed below, sequenced in a study of blood T cells in healthy people across ages. Through a sample-barcoded 5' primer and a J-beta primer mix, a second PCR was run for roughly 7 to 11 cycles. One entry per CDR3 protein, called by TCRdb with MiXCR from the 5' RACE reads. The sample yields 600,000 to 1,000,000 distinct CDR3 sequences, 58% seen once. Sequenced material: blood. These receptors were obtained from a man aged 25 to 45 in good health.

This chain links TRBV6-2 or TRBV6-3 with TRBJ2-7; 9 nucleotides align to TRBD2. Germline V gene sequence: CDR1 MNHEY, CDR2 SVGEGT. This CDR3 is built from 14 residues. V trimming: 4 bases; J trimming: 3 bases; junction bases outside the gene matches: 4. The CDR3 loop reads CASSWGLADYEQYF. The CDR3 nucleotides are TGTGCCAGCAGTTGGGGACTAGCAGACTACGAGCAGTACTTC.

The chain combines TRBV27 with TRBJ1-2, with D possibly matching TRBD1 (5 bases). Germline V gives CDR1 MNHEY, CDR2 SMNVEV (reference sequence). With 4 bases removed from V and 0 bases from J, the gap between germline ends came to 15 bases. The length of the CDR3 is 16 residues. This chain's CDR3 is CASSSLAGLANYGYTF. The CDR3 nucleotides read TGTGCCAGCAGTTCCCTGGCGGGGCTTGCTAACTATGGCTACACCTTC.

There are many counts of this clonotype. V and J are TRBV7-8 and TRBJ2-1; D possibly corresponds to TRBD1 (5 bases). V was clipped by 2 bases and J by 3 bases, with 11 bases between them. The CDR3 spans 15 residues. The germline V gene encodes CDR1 SGHVS and CDR2 FQNEAQ. CDR3 sequence: CASSLSSGYYNEQFF. The CDR3 DNA follows: TGTGCCAGCAGCTTATCGTCAGGGTACTACAATGAGCAGTTCTTC.

The rearrangement links TRBV20-1 to TRBJ2-1; D remains ambiguous. The germline CDR1 and CDR2 sequences are DFQATT and SNEGSKA (reference sequence). The CDR3 consists of 15 residues. With 0 bases removed from V and 6 bases from J, the gap between germline ends came to 15 bases. The CDR3 DNA sequence: TGCAGTGCTAGAGAGGACGCCCAGCGAGGCAATGAGCAGTTCTTC. Protein: CSAREDAQRGNEQFF.

The rearrangement links TRBV7-2 to TRBJ2-3, with 10 bases matching TRBD2. CDR3 length equals 16 residues. CDR1 is SGHTA, CDR2 FQGNSA, per germline. Losses at the gene ends were 4 bases for V and 5 bases for J; bases not matched to a gene: 9. CDR3 bases: TGTGCCAGCAGCTCCCGAGCGGGGGGGTGGGGAGATACGCAGTATTTT. Its protein product is CASSSRAGGWGDTQYF. The variable domain in full, completed from reference TRBV7-2 and TRBJ2-3, reads GAGVSQSPSNKVTEKGKDVELRCDPISGHTALYWYRQSLGQGLEFLIYFQGNSAPDKSGLPSDRFSAERTGGSVSTLTIQRTQQEDSAVYLCASSSRAGGWGDTQYFGPGTRLTVL.

The chain employs TRBV6-6 and TRBJ1-2; D gene uncertain. This CDR3 has 12 residues. Germline V gene data show CDR1 as MNHNY and CDR2 as SVGAGI (reference sequence). The V and J ends lost 7 bases and 1 base respectively, with 7 bases between them. CDR3 amino acids: CASIQDNYGYTF. The CDR3 bases are TGTGCCAGCATCCAAGATAACTATGGCTACACCTTC.

The J gene is TRBJ2-1, the V gene TRBV25-1; D is perhaps TRBD1 or TRBD2 (5 bases each). V lost 8 bases and J 0 bases, leaving 11 bases between the germline ends. The CDR3 runs to 14 residues. Germline CDR1 reads MGHDK; CDR2 reads SYGVNS. The CDR3 nucleotides are TGTGCCAGCGGGCTTGGGGGCTCCTACAATGAGCAGTTCTTC. Translation gives CASGLGGSYNEQFF.

The J gene is TRBJ2-3, the V gene TRBV6-5; D possibly corresponds to TRBD1 (6 bases). The CDR3 has 14 residues. Trimming took 6 bases from V and 4 from J, leaving 14 bases between them. Germline V gives CDR1 MNHEY, CDR2 SVGAGI. In DNA, the CDR3 is TGTGCCAGCAGCTTAACAGGGTTCGCAGATACGCAGTATTTT. Translated: CASSLTGFADTQYF.

The CDR3 DNA reads as TGTGCCAGCAAGTCATTGGCAAGTCTCCAGCATTTT. It specifies CASKSLASLQHF. The chain links TRBV6-2 or TRBV6-3 to TRBJ1-5; D gene unclear. Trimming removed 7 bases from V and 12 bases from J, with 16 bases in between. The CDR3 spans 12 residues. Germline assignment: CDR1 MNHEY and CDR2 SVGEGT.

The chain recombines TRBV29-1 with TRBJ2-5; 10 bases map to TRBD1. The last part of the DNA fits TRBJ2-1 better; the J call may be wrong. CDR1 and CDR2 (germline): SQVTM, ANQGSEA. This CDR3 has 16 residues. CDR3 loop: CSVEERDRGLMDGQFF. The CDR3 bases are TGCAGCGTTGAGGAGCGGGACAGGGGTTTGATGGATGGGCAGTTCTTC.

The V call is TRBV6-2 or TRBV6-3, the J call TRBJ2-1, with TRBD2 matching 8 bases. Germline loops: CDR1 MNHEY, CDR2 SVGEGT. The ends lost 5 bases at V and 8 bases at J; junction bases unmatched: 11. The CDR3 has 15 amino acids. The CDR3, as DNA: TGTGCCAGCAGTAAAGGACTAGCAGCTGCCGATGAGCAGTTCTTC. This codes for CASSKGLAAADEQFF.

This clonotype has more than one count but fewer than ten. This rearrangement joins TRBV15 to TRBJ2-3; tentative D call: TRBD1 (7 bases). The length of the CDR3 is 14 residues. Germline loops: CDR1 LNHNV, CDR2 YYDKDF (reference sequence). The germline V and J ends were trimmed by 0 bases and 5 bases, with 9 bases remaining between them. CDR3 residues: CATSRDQGGDTQYF. Here the CDR3 DNA reads TGTGCCACCAGCAGAGATCAGGGGGGAGATACGCAGTATTTT. The full variable domain, with the rest looked up from reference TRBV15 and TRBJ2-3, is DAMVIQNPRYQVTQFGKPVTLSCSQTLNHNVMYWYQQKSSQAPKLLFHYYDKDFNNEADTPDNFQSRRPNTSFCFLDIRSPGLGDTAMYLCATSRDQGGDTQYFGPGTRLTVL.

The CDR3 DNA reads as TGTGCCAGCAGCAAAGACTGGCAAGAGACCCAGTACTTC. This codes for CASSKDWQETQYF. The rearrangement uses TRBV6-6 and TRBJ2-5, with D uncertain. Germline CDR1 reads MNHNY; CDR2 reads SVGAGI (reference sequence). The CDR3 runs to 13 residues. The ends were cut back, 6 bases at V and 2 bases at J, with 10 bases in the middle.

The chain has TRBV6-1 and TRBJ2-3, with 12 bases lining up with TRBD2. The CDR3 length is 16 residues. From germline, CDR1 is MNHNS and CDR2 SASEGT. Losses at the gene ends were 9 bases for V and 0 bases for J; bases not matched to a gene: 7. The DNA of the CDR3 is TGTGCCAGTACTCGGACTAGCGGGGCTAGCACAGATACGCAGTATTTT. Protein: CASTRTSGASTDTQYF.

This clonotype came up a few times. The rearrangement uses TRBV29-1 and TRBJ1-2, with D possibly being TRBD1 (6 bases). The CDR3 is 12 residues long. Trimming removed 8 bases at V and 3 bases at J, with 13 bases between. The germline gives CDR1 SQVTM, CDR2 ANQGSEA. CDR3 bases: TGCAGCACCATACAGGGCGACTATGGCTACACCTTC. Protein: CSTIQGDYGYTF.

This chain joins TRBV10-3 and TRBJ2-1; D not certain. Trimming stripped 0 bases from V and 5 bases from J, with 8 bases between. CDR3 size: 14 residues. Germline CDR1 ENHRY, CDR2 SYGVKD. The CDR3 nucleotides read TGTGCCATCAGTGAGTCACGCAGAGACAATGAGCAGTTCTTC. It encodes CAISESRRDNEQFF.

This clonotype showed up just a few times. The chain links TRBV20-1 to TRBJ2-3, with TRBD2 matching over 12 bases. This CDR3 contains 15 residues. After removal of 7 bases from V and 3 bases from J, the junction contained 8 bases not matched to a gene. From germline, CDR1 is DFQATT and CDR2 SNEGSKA (reference sequence). Written as DNA, the CDR3 is TGCAGTGTGCCTAGCGGGGGGGCAGTGACAGATACGCAGTATTTT. Encoded protein: CSVPSGGAVTDTQYF.

The chain links TRBV29-1 to TRBJ2-7, with D perhaps matching TRBD1 (6 bases). Looked up from germline, CDR1 is SQVTM and CDR2 is ANQGSEA. V gave up 6 bases and J gave up 2 bases, with 14 bases separating them. The length of the CDR3 is 13 residues. The CDR3 is CSVLATGPYEQYF. The DNA for the CDR3 is TGCAGCGTCCTGGCGACAGGCCCCTACGAGCAGTACTTC.

V is TRBV19 and J is TRBJ2-1; 10 bases map to TRBD2. V lost 2 bases to trimming and J lost 8 bases; unmatched junction nucleotides: 21. There are 20 residues in the CDR3. Germline V gene data show CDR1 as LNHDA and CDR2 as SQIVND (reference sequence). CDR3 DNA: TGTGCCAGTAGTATAACATCTAGCGGGAGATATGCTGGGGGACTCGATGAGCAGTTCTTC. Residues: CASSITSSGRYAGGLDEQFF.

This chain joins TRBV20-1 and TRBJ1-2, with 10 positions matching TRBD1. In germline, CDR1 is DFQATT, CDR2 SNEGSKA (reference sequence). Trimming cost V 2 bases and J 0 bases; bases outside gene matches: 15. This CDR3 is 19 amino acids long. CDR3: CSARIAPGTGVLANYGYTF. The CDR3 nucleotides read TGCAGTGCTAGAATCGCGCCCGGGACAGGGGTCCTGGCTAACTATGGCTACACCTTC.

The sample holds a few counts of this clonotype. The CDR3 is CASSLLSGTSGANVLTF. The CDR3 DNA sequence: TGTGCCAGCAGCCTTCTTAGCGGAACCTCTGGGGCCAACGTCCTGACTTTC. The rearrangement links TRBV4-2 to TRBJ2-6, with D possibly being TRBD2 (6 bases). This CDR3 spans 17 amino acids. V was pared by 4 bases and J by 0 bases, with 13 bases between. Germline V gives CDR1 LGHNA, CDR2 YNFKEQ.

V is TRBV10-3 and J is TRBJ2-5; D is unclear. CDR1 is ENHRY, CDR2 SYGVKD, per germline. The CDR3 spans 11 residues. V was cut by 5 bases and J by 0 bases, with 1 base left in between. CDR3 DNA sequence: TGTGCCATCAGTAACCAAGAGACCCAGTACTTC. It codes for CAISNQETQYF.

This clonotype was counted many times. The gene calls are TRBV7-9 and TRBJ2-1; 9 bases fit TRBD2. In germline, CDR1 is SEHNR, CDR2 FQNEAQ (reference sequence). CDR3 size: 17 residues. Trimming at V came to 0 bases and at J to 2 bases, leaving 5 bases not matched to a gene. The CDR3 sequence is CASSLARGGRAYNEQFF. In DNA, the CDR3 is TGTGCCAGCAGCTTAGCGCGCGGCGGGAGGGCCTACAATGAGCAGTTCTTC.

The chain employs TRBV20-1 and TRBJ2-7, with TRBD2 as a possible D gene (5 bases). Germline V lookup: CDR1 DFQATT, CDR2 SNEGSKA (reference sequence). V was clipped by 2 bases and J by 2 bases, with 7 bases between them. The CDR3 has 12 residues. The CDR3 nucleotides read TGCAGTGCTAGAAGCGGACCCTACGAGCAGTACTTC. It is translated as CSARSGPYEQYF.

This clonotype was seen a single time. This chain uses TRBV5-1 with TRBJ1-2, with 7 bases lining up with TRBD1. Germline trimming cut 3 bases from V and 0 bases from J; bases unmatched to any gene: 14. The CDR3 has 18 residues. The germline CDR1 and CDR2 sequences are SGHRS and YFSETQ. The CDR3 protein is CASSSATGQKNSNYGYTF. The CDR3, as DNA: TGCGCCAGCAGCTCCGCGACGGGACAGAAAAACTCTAACTATGGCTACACCTTC.